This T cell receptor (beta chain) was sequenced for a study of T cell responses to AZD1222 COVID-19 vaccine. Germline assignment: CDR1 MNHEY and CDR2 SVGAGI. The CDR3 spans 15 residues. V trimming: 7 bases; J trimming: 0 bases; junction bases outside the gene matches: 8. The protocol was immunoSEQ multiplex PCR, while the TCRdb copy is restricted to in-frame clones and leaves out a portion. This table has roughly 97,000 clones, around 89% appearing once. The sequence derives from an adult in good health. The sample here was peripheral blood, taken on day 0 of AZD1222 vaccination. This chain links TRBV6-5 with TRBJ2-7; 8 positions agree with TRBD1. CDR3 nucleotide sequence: TGTGCCAGCAAGGCCCAGGGGGCTGCCTCCTACGAGCAGTACTTC. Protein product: CASKAQGAASYEQYF.